The T cell receptor (beta chain) under discussion was sequenced for a study of T cells in localized non-small cell lung cancer. Study-wide results and limits: Detection in adjacent lung was observed for a median 57 of the top 100 tumor clones.

Repertoires were generated with immunoSEQ multiplex PCR, while TCRdb's copy carries only in-frame clones and drops some. The table has around 130,000 clones, about 89% seen once; the top ten hold roughly 1.8%. There are 16 residues in the CDR3. V was clipped by 0 bases and J by 8 bases, with 15 bases between them. The germline gives CDR1 SGHNT, CDR2 YYREEE (reference sequence). Concerning this clone: The antigen is unknown.

The sequences come from peripheral blood, collected before any cancer treatment. The sequence derives from a female donor aged 60 or older with stage I lung adenocarcinoma. The chain carries TRBV5-4 and TRBJ1-6, with D perhaps TRBD1 (6 bases). DNA for the CDR3: TGTGCCAGCAGCTTGGCCGCCGGCAGGGGCGATTCACCCCTCCACTTT. It translates to CASSLAAGRGDSPLHF.